What follows are 13 T cell receptor beta chains derived from one specimen sequenced in a study of shared clonotypes between healthy human individuals. The data were produced by immunoSEQ multiplex PCR, yet TCRdb's version contains in-frame clones alone and is incomplete. The sample lists hundreds of thousands of clones; roughly 96% were seen once. Naive CD8 populations comprised CD45RO-negative cells positively selected for CCR7, excluding terminally differentiated effector memory CD45RA+ cells. The sample comprised naive CD8+ T cells sorted from blood. The source is a woman in her thirties in good health.

The chain links TRBV6-5 to TRBJ2-7; D is undetermined. Between the trimmed V and J ends, which lost 2 bases and 3 bases, there was a span of 11 bases. The CDR3 spans 14 residues. Germline lookup yields CDR1 MNHEY and CDR2 SVGAGI. The CDR3 DNA is TGTGCCAGCAGTTACGGGCAGGAGTACTACGAGCAGTACTTC. This codes for CASSYGQEYYEQYF.

The chain links TRBV18 to TRBJ2-1, with a weak D call TRBD2 (5 bases). Germline CDR1 is KGHSH and CDR2 is LQKENI. The CDR3 is 18 amino acids. V was pared by 2 bases and J by 0 bases, with 17 bases between. In nucleotides, the CDR3 is TGTGCCAGCTCACCAGCCGCCGCGGACTCGAGCTCCTACAATGAGCAGTTCTTC. It codes for CASSPAAADSSSYNEQFF.

The chain joins TRBV6-1 to TRBJ1-1; no firm D call. With 5 bases removed from V and 0 bases from J, the gap between germline ends came to 10 bases. The CDR3 consists of 14 residues. Germline V gives CDR1 MNHNS, CDR2 SASEGT. Written as DNA, the CDR3 is TGTGCCAGCAGTCGTAAAACAGTGAACACTGAAGCTTTCTTT. As protein: CASSRKTVNTEAFF.

The chain is built from TRBV19 and TRBJ2-6; D is possibly TRBD1 (6 bases). The CDR3 has 15 residues. V lost 3 bases, J lost 2 bases, and 8 bases lay in between. CDR1 is LNHDA, CDR2 SQIVND, per germline (reference sequence). CDR3 in DNA: TGTGCCAGTAGTATGGCAGGGGCTGGGGCCAACGTCCTGACTTTC. As protein: CASSMAGAGANVLTF.

This chain joins TRBV7-8 and TRBJ2-1; TRBD2 matches 11 bases. With V trimmed by 1 base and J by 4 bases, 3 bases remained unmatched. CDR1 is SGHVS and CDR2 is FQNEAQ in the germline V gene. This CDR3 is built from 16 residues. The CDR3 loop is CASSLELAGGYNEQFF. CDR3 nucleotide sequence: TGTGCCAGCAGCTTAGAGCTAGCGGGAGGTTACAATGAGCAGTTCTTC.

This rearrangement joins TRBV27 to TRBJ2-5; 7 bases match TRBD1. This CDR3 comprises 15 residues. The germline V gene encodes CDR1 MNHEY and CDR2 SMNVEV (reference sequence). The J segment lost 0 bases and the V segment lost 5 bases, leaving 6 bases of the junction unmatched. The CDR3 DNA sequence: TGTGCCAGCAGTCCCTTCGACAGGGACCAAGAGACCCAGTACTTC. This encodes CASSPFDRDQETQYF.

The table lists this clone with a count of one. The rearrangement uses TRBV28 and TRBJ1-5, with D perhaps TRBD1 (5 bases). The germline V and J ends were trimmed by 6 bases and 6 bases, with 15 bases remaining between them. Germline CDR1 is MDHEN and CDR2 is SYDVKM. The CDR3 loop spans 14 amino acids. The CDR3 DNA reads TGTGCCAGCAGGGCCGTGGGGGAGGTTCAGCCCCAGCATTTT. Its protein is CASRAVGEVQPQHF.

The chain links TRBV7-9 to TRBJ2-1; 7 bases map to TRBD2. Germline CDR1 SEHNR, CDR2 FQNEAQ (reference sequence). The CDR3 is 15 residues long. Unmatched junction bases numbered 5, after V lost 2 bases and J lost 4 bases. Here the CDR3 DNA reads TGTGCCAGCAGCTTATCGCGGGAGAAGTACAATGAGCAGTTCTTC. It specifies CASSLSREKYNEQFF.

This sequence joins TRBV27 and TRBJ2-1; 8 nucleotides line up with TRBD2. J was trimmed by 8 bases and V by 5 bases; bases with no gene match: 14. CDR3 length equals 16 residues. From germline, CDR1 is MNHEY and CDR2 SMNVEV (reference sequence). The CDR3 is CASSPQASGPPHEQFF. The CDR3 DNA follows: TGTGCCAGCAGTCCCCAGGCTAGCGGGCCCCCCCATGAGCAGTTCTTC.

The gene calls are TRBV4-1 and TRBJ2-1; the match to TRBD2 covers 14 bases. Per germline, CDR1 MGHRA and CDR2 YSYEKL. The J segment lost 5 bases and the V segment lost 4 bases, leaving 10 bases of the junction unmatched. This CDR3 spans 18 amino acids. The CDR3 sequence: CASSPTLPGLAGDNEQFF. The CDR3 DNA is TGCGCCAGCAGCCCGACGCTTCCGGGACTAGCGGGAGACAATGAGCAGTTCTTC.

The chain recombines TRBV19 with TRBJ2-3; 7 bases match TRBD2. CDR3 length: 18 residues. CDR1 and CDR2 from the germline V gene are LNHDA and SQIVND (reference sequence). The trim removed 4 bases at V and 4 bases at J, leaving 17 bases unmatched. The DNA of the CDR3 is TGTGCCAGTAGTACTCCTAGGTTTAGCCCGGGGGGTGCAGATACGCAGTATTTT. It is translated as CASSTPRFSPGGADTQYF.

V gene TRBV6-1 combines with J gene TRBJ2-7, with D possibly matching TRBD2 (6 bases). The CDR3 runs to 13 residues. V dropped 7 bases and J dropped 3 bases, with 13 bases sitting between them. Germline V gene lookup returns CDR1 MNHNS and CDR2 SASEGT. CDR3 residues: CASTGGAHYEQYF. The CDR3 bases are TGTGCCAGCACCGGCGGGGCGCACTACGAGCAGTACTTC.

This chain connects TRBV30 to TRBJ1-1; D gene unclear. The CDR3 has 13 residues. Germline loops: CDR1 GTSNPN, CDR2 SVGIG (reference sequence). V was trimmed by 1 base and J by 4 bases, leaving 10 bases between them. The CDR3 region is CAWSGFWGTEAFF. CDR3 in DNA: TGTGCCTGGAGTGGCTTTTGGGGCACTGAAGCTTTCTTT.